In this sample, the clone carrying this T cell receptor beta chain turned up many times. Its antigen is not identified. One entry per CDR3 protein results from TCRdb running MiXCR on the reads. This repertoire shows about 300,000 distinct CDR3 sequences, 8% to 10% found once; its top ten account for 2% to 3%. The CDR3 has 15 residues. V was pared by 7 bases and J by 4 bases, with 19 bases between. CDR1 MNHEY and CDR2 SVGAGI come from the germline V gene. The data belong to a study of T cell repertoires in cytomegalovirus infection. Study overall: A matching HLA type, together with CMV infection, was signaled by public TCR beta signatures. Findings of the study overall: Public TCR beta family frequency separated CMV-and-HLA carriers, including in an independent cohort. Within the response measured ex vivo, HLA-C-restricted CMV-specific TCR beta clonotypes were dominant.

The clonotype comes from a human donor in good health (CMV status not recorded). Some clones in this sample may be carry-over from other donors' samples. The sequencing sample was made of PBMCs. The chain uses TRBV6-5 and TRBJ1-1; D possibly corresponds to TRBD1 (5 bases). DNA of the CDR3: TGTGCCAGCAAGAGGAATCCCCGCGGGGCCACTGAAGCTTTCTTT. It is translated as CASKRNPRGATEAFF.